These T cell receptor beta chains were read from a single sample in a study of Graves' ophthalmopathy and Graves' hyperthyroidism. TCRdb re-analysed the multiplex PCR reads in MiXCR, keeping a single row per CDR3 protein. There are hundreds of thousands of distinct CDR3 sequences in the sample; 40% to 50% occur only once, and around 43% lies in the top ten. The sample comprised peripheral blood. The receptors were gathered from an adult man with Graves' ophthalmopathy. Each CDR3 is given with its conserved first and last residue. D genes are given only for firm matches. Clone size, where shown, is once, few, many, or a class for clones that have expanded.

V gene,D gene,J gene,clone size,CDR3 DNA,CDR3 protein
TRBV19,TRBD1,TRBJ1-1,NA,TGTGCCAGTAGTATAGATCCACAGGGGTGGAACACTGAAGCTTTCTTT,CASSIDPQGWNTEAFF
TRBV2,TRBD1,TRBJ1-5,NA,TGTGCCAGCAGCGAACGGGGGACAGGTAATCAGCCCCAGCATTTT,CASSERGTGNQPQHF
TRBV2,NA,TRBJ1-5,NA,TGTGCCAGCAGCGTAGGGACTAGCGGCTACGAGCATTTT,CASSVGTSGYEHF
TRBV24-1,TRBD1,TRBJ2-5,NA,TGTGCCACCAGTGATCCCCGGGACAGGGGACTTGAAGACCTACAAGAGACCCAGTACTTC,CATSDPRDRGLEDLQETQYF
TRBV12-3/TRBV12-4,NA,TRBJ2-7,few,TGTGCCAGCAGTTTGGGAACCGAGCAGTACTTC,CASSLGTEQYF
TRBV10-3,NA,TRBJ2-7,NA,TGTGCCAGCAGTTACTCCAGGGACGAGCAGTACTTC,CASSYSRDEQYF
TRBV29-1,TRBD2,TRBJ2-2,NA,TGCAGCGTAGGTAGCGCGGGAGTGAGAACCGGGGAGCTGTTTTTT,CSVGSAGVRTGELFF
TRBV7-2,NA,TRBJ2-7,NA,TGTGCCAGCAGCTTCGACAACGGGCCCTACGAGCAGTACTTC,CASSFDNGPYEQYF
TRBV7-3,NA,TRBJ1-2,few,TGTGCCAGCAGCTTAAGTAGGGTTCAAGAGTATGGCTACACCTTC,CASSLSRVQEYGYTF
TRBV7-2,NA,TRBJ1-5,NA,TGTGCCAGCAGCTTTAACAGGGTTCATCAGCCCCAGCATTTT,CASSFNRVHQPQHF
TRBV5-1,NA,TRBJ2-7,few,TGTGCCAGCAGCTTATGGCCTTACGAGCAGTACTTC,CASSLWPYEQYF
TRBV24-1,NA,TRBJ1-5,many,TGTGCCACCAGTGAATCGACAAGTCAGCCCCAGCATTTT,CATSESTSQPQHF
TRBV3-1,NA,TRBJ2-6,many,TGTGCCAGCAGCCAAGGGTCCTCTGGGGCCAACGTCCTGACTTTC,CASSQGSSGANVLTF
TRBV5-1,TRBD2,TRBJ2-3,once,TGCGCCAGCAGGACTAGCGGGAGCACAGATACGCAGTATTTT,CASRTSGSTDTQYF
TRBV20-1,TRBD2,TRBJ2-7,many,TGCAGTGCGAGGAAAAGCGGGGGCTACGAGCAGTACTTC,CSARKSGGYEQYF
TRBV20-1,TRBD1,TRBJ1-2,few,TGCAGTGCCGATGACAGGGAAGGAGGCTACACCTTC,CSADDREGGYTF
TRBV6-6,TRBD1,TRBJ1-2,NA,TGTGCCAGCAGTATCGGACAGGGAGCTAACTATGGCTACACCTTC,CASSIGQGANYGYTF
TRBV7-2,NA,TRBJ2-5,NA,TGTGCCAGCAGCCTCAGGGGCCAGACAGAGACCCAGTACTTC,CASSLRGQTETQYF
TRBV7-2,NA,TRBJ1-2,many,TGTGCCAGCAGCTTAGTCGGGGGTGCCTATGGCTACACCTTC,CASSLVGGAYGYTF
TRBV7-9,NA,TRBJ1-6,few,TGTGCCAGCAGCCCGGACCTCTGGGATTCACCCCTCCACTTT,CASSPDLWDSPLHF
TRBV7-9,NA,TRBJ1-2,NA,TGTGCCAGCAGCCCCGGACTCATCAATGGCTACACCTTC,CASSPGLINGYTF
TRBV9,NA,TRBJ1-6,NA,TGTGCCAGCAGGGCAACGGGACATGTTAATTCACCCCTCCACTTT,CASRATGHVNSPLHF
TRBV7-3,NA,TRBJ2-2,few,TGTGCCAGCAGCTTAATGTTGTCTGGGGAGCTGTTTTTT,CASSLMLSGELFF